This T cell receptor (beta chain) was sequenced during a study of blood T cell repertoires in COVID-19. Overall study context: The United States, Italy and Spain were the sources of the acute and convalescent COVID-19 samples. Sources were T cells, B-cell-depleted T cells, or PBMCs; the material itself was cDNA or gDNA.

Original analysis: Cell counts per sample came from amplifying reference gene primers. Generated by immunoSEQ multiplex PCR, the TCRdb table keeps only in-frame clones and is missing some. V and J calls and clone size follow that table, whereas D and trimming were derived from the DNA. The sample comprises roughly 160,000 clones, more than 75% of which are singletons, and around 0.5% rests with the top ten. Seattle patients were enrolled during active infection and followed longitudinally. This CDR3 contains 15 residues. V dropped 3 bases and J dropped 4; count of bases not matched to a gene: 6. Germline V gene data show CDR1 as LNHDA and CDR2 as SQIVND (reference sequence).

This chain links TRBV19 with TRBJ1-5, with 7 positions matching TRBD1. This clonotype originated in a man in his 60s with COVID-19, enrolled during active disease. The material sequenced was peripheral blood. CDR3 loop: CASSMGDSRNQPQHF. The CDR3 DNA follows: TGTGCCAGTAGTATGGGGGACAGTCGTAATCAGCCCCAGCATTTT. The full variable domain, rest sourced from reference TRBV19 and TRBJ1-5, is DGGITQSPKYLFRKEGQNVTLSCEQNLNHDAMYWYRQDPGQGLRLIYYSQIVNDFQKGDIAEGYSVSREKKESFPLTVTSAQKNPTAFYLCASSMGDSRNQPQHFGDGTRLSIL.